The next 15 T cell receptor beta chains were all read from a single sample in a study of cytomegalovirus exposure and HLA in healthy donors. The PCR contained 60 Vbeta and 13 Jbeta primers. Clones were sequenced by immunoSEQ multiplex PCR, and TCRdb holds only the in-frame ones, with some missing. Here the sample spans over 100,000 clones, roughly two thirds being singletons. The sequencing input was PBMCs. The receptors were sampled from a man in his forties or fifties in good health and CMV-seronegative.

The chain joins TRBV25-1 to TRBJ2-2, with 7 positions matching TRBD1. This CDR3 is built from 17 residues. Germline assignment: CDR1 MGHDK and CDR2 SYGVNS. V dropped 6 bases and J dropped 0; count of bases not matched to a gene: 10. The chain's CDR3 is CASRDTRTGPNTGELFF. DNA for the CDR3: TGTGCCAGCAGAGACACCCGGACAGGACCGAACACCGGGGAGCTGTTTTTT.

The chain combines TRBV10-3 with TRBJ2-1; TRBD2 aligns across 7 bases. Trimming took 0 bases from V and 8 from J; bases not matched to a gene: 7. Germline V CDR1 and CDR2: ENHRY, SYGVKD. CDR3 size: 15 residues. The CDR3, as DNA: TGTGCCATCAGTGAGTCGGCGGGGGTAGGGGATGAGCAGTTCTTC. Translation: CAISESAGVGDEQFF.

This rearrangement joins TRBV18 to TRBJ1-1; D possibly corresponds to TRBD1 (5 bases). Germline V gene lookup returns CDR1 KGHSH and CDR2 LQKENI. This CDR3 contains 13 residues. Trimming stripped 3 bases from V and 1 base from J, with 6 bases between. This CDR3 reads CASSPTENTEAFF. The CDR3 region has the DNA TGTGCCAGCTCACCGACAGAGAACACTGAAGCTTTCTTT.

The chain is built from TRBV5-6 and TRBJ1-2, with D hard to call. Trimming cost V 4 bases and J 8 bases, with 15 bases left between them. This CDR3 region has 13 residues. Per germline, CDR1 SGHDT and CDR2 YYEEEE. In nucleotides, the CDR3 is TGTGCCAGCAGCCCGGTGCGGGGAGGAGGCTACACCTTC. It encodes CASSPVRGGGYTF.

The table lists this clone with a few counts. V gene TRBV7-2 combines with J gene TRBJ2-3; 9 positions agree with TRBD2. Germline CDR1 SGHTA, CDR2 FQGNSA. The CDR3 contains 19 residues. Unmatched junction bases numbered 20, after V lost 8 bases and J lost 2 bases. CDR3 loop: CASSRGGALRGGITDTQYF. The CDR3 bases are TGTGCCAGCTCCAGAGGGGGGGCCCTGCGGGGGGGTATCACAGATACGCAGTATTTT.

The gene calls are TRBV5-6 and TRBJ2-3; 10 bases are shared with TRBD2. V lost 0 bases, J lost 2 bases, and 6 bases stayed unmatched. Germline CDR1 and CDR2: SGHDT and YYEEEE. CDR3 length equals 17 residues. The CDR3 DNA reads TGTGCCAGCAGCTTGGTGCTAGCGGGGGCTATCACAGATACGCAGTATTTT. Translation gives CASSLVLAGAITDTQYF.

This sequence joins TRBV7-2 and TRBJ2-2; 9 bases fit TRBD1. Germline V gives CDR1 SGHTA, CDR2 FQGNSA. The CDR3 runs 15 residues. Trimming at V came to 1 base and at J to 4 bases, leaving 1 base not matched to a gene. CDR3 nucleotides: TGTGCCAGCAGCTTAGTGACAGGGGGCACCGGGGAGCTGTTTTTT. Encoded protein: CASSLVTGGTGELFF.

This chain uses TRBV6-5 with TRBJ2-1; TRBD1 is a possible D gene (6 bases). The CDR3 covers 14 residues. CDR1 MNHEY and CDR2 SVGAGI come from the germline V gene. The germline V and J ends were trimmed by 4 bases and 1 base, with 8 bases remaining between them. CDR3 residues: CASSLQGSYNEQFF. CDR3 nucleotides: TGTGCCAGCAGTTTACAGGGTTCCTACAATGAGCAGTTCTTC.

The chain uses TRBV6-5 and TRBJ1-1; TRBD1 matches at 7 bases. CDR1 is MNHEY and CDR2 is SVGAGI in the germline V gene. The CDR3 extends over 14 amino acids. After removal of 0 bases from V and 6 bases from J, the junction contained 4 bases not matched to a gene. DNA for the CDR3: TGTGCCAGCAGTTACTCTGTCAGGGGGTCTGAAGCTTTCTTT. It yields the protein CASSYSVRGSEAFF.

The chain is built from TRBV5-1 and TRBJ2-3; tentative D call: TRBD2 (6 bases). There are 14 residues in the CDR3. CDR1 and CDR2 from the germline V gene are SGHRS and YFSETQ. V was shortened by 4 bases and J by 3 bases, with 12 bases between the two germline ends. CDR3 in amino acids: CASSTGLSTDTQYF. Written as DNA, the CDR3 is TGCGCCAGCAGCACTGGACTATCTACAGATACGCAGTATTTT. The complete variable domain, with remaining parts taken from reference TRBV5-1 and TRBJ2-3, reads KAGVTQTPRYLIKTRGQQVTLSCSPISGHRSVSWYQQTPGQGLQFLFEYFSETQRNKGNFPGRFSGRQFSNSRSEMNVSTLELGDSALYLCASSTGLSTDTQYFGPGTRLTVL.

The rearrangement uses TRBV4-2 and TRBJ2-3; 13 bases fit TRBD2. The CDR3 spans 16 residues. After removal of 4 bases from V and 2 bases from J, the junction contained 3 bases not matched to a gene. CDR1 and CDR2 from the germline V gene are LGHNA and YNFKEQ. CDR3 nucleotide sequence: TGTGCCAGCAGCCTGACTAGCGGGGGGACCACAGATACGCAGTATTTT. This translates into CASSLTSGGTTDTQYF.

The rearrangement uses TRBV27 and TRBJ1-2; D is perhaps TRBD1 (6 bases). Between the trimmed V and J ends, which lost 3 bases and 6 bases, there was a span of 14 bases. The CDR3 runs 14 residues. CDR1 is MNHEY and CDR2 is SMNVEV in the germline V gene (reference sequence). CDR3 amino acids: CASSFRAGADGYTF. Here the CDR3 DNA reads TGTGCCAGCAGTTTCAGGGCAGGGGCTGATGGCTACACCTTC.

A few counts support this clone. This chain's CDR3 is CASSQDKDSNYEQYF. The DNA of the CDR3 is TGTGCCAGCAGCCAAGATAAGGACTCCAACTACGAGCAGTACTTC. V and J are TRBV4-2 and TRBJ2-7; a weak D match, TRBD2 (5 bases). CDR1 and CDR2 (germline): LGHNA, YNFKEQ. The ends were cut back, 0 bases at V and 3 bases at J, with 12 bases in the middle. This CDR3 is 15 amino acids long.

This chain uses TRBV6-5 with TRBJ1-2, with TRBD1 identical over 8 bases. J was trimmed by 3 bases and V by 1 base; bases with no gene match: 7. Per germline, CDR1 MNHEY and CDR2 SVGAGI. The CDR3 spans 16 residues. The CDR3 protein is CASSYLGQGDDYGYTF. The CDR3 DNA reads TGTGCCAGCAGTTACTTAGGACAGGGAGACGACTATGGCTACACCTTC.

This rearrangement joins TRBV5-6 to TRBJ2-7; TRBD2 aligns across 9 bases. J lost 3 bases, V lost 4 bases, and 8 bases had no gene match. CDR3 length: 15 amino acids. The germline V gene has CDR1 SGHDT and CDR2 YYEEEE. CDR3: CASSAAGGPIYEQYF. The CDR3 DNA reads TGTGCCAGCAGCGCGGCGGGGGGGCCAATCTACGAGCAGTACTTC. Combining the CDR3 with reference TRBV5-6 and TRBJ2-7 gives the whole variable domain DAGVTQSPTHLIKTRGQQVTLRCSPKSGHDTVSWYQQALGQGPQFIFQYYEEEERQRGNFPDRFSGHQFPNYSSELNVNALLLGDSALYLCASSAAGGPIYEQYFGPGTRLTVT.